The 2 T cell receptor beta chains below come from one sample, sequenced in a study of T cell responses to AZD1222 COVID-19 vaccine. The assay was immunoSEQ multiplex PCR, and TCRdb's table has in-frame clones only and misses some. The table lists some 190,000 clones, 85% to 95% of them singletons. The sample in question was peripheral blood, obtained on day 0 of AZD1222 vaccination. These receptors came from an adult in good health.

This clone turned up a few times. V and J are TRBV6-5 and TRBJ1-2, with D uncertain. V lost 3 bases and J 7 bases, leaving 15 bases between the germline ends. The CDR3 loop spans 14 amino acids. CDR1 and CDR2 from the germline V gene are MNHEY and SVGAGI. Here the CDR3 reads CASSYSARFFGYTF. The DNA of the CDR3 is TGTGCCAGCAGTTATTCTGCCAGGTTTTTTGGCTACACCTTC.

The genes are TRBV7-6 and TRBJ2-7; no reliable D call. Germline lookup yields CDR1 SGHVS and CDR2 FNYEAQ. The CDR3 covers 15 residues. The V gene lost 1 base and the J gene lost 4 bases, with 14 bases spanning the gap. CDR3 residues: CASSLEGSPGYEQYF. The CDR3 coding sequence is TGTGCCAGCAGCTTAGAAGGGTCCCCTGGGTACGAGCAGTACTTC.